This T cell receptor (beta chain) was obtained from a study of blood T cells in healthy people across ages. The second PCR ran about 6 to 11 cycles with a sample-barcoded 5' primer and J-beta primers. The yield of each sample was at least 2.5 million CDR3-containing paired-end reads. One entry per CDR3 protein, called by TCRdb with MiXCR from the 5' RACE reads. The repertoire includes hundreds of thousands of distinct CDR3 sequences, just over 55% of them detected once, and 20% to 30% sits in the top ten. CDR3 size: 15 residues. CDR1 is MNHEY and CDR2 is SVGEGT in the germline V gene. V lost 6 bases, J lost 1 base, and 15 bases lay in between. Drawn from each donor were roughly 10 milliliters of peripheral blood.

V is TRBV6-2 or TRBV6-3 and J is TRBJ1-2; perhaps TRBD1 as D (5 bases). The sequence was obtained from a man aged 40-55 years in good health. Source material: blood. CDR3 in amino acids: CASSQRQHVNYGYTF. The CDR3 DNA sequence: TGTGCCAGCAGCCAAAGACAGCACGTTAACTATGGCTACACCTTC.